What follows are 25 T cell receptor beta chains derived from one specimen sequenced in a study of T-cell reconstitution after alpha-beta-depleted transplantation in children. During its preparation, the TCRbeta library received unique molecular identifiers. One entry per CDR3 protein, called by TCRdb with MiXCR from the PCR reads. The table has hundreds of thousands of distinct CDR3 sequences, roughly 15% seen once. Source: PBMCs from the stem cell graft donor, taken from the stem cell graft. The receptors originated from a human donor who donated a stem cell graft to a child with acute myeloid leukemia.

This clonotype has a handful of counts. The CDR3 region has the DNA TGTGCCAGCAGCTTAGTCGCGGGAGTGGTCACAGATACGCAGTATTTT. This gives the protein CASSLVAGVVTDTQYF. This chain links TRBV7-2 with TRBJ2-3, with 7 bases that match TRBD2. The CDR3 has 16 amino acids. The V and J ends lost 1 base and 2 bases, in that order; junction bases with no gene match: 6. Germline CDR1 SGHTA, CDR2 FQGNSA.

This clonotype was seen repeatedly, ten times or more. The V call is TRBV20-1, the J call TRBJ2-3; 9 bases agree with TRBD2. The germline CDR1 and CDR2 sequences are DFQATT and SNEGSKA (reference sequence). V was pared by 6 bases and J by 4 bases, with 14 bases of the junction left unmatched. This CDR3 spans 16 amino acids. The CDR3 region has the DNA TGCAGTGCCCATTCCGGGAGCGGGGGGCCCCCAGATACGCAGTATTTT. It translates to CSAHSGSGGPPDTQYF.

In the case of this clonotype: The junction differs from germline at one of its ends, possibly a read error. The chain has TRBV11-2 and TRBJ1-5; the D is unclear. The germline V gene encodes CDR1 SGHAT and CDR2 FQNNGV. CDR3 length: 18 residues. The CDR3, as DNA: TGTGCCAGCAGCTCTTTCTCGGACCCCTGGAGGAGCAATCAGCGCCAGCATTTT. As protein: CASSSFSDPWRSNQRQHF. Drawing the rest from reference TRBV11-2 and TRBJ1-5, the complete variable domain is EAGVAQSPRYKIIEKRQSVAFWCNPISGHATLYWYQQILGQGPKLLIQFQNNGVVDDSQLPKDRFSAERLKGVDSTLKIQPAKLEDSAVYLCASSSFSDPWRSNQRQHFGDGTRLSIL.

This clonotype showed up just a few times. The V call is TRBV20-1, the J call TRBJ2-4, with D uncertain. The CDR3 spans 13 residues. In germline, CDR1 is DFQATT, CDR2 SNEGSKA (reference sequence). Trimming left V 6 bases short and J 7 bases short, with 16 bases between. The DNA for the CDR3 is TGCAGTGCCCCAGATCCAGGAAACAACATTCAGTACTTC. It yields the protein CSAPDPGNNIQYF.

V usage is TRBV6-5 and J usage is TRBJ1-2; D is unclear. This CDR3 has 15 amino acids. The germline V gene encodes CDR1 MNHEY and CDR2 SVGAGI. The V gene lost 0 bases and the J gene lost 8 bases, with 16 bases spanning the gap. CDR3 sequence: CASSYSMDLGGGYTF. DNA for the CDR3: TGTGCCAGCAGTTACTCGATGGACCTGGGTGGAGGCTACACCTTC.

Concerning this clonotype itself: This CDR3 fails to terminate in the conserved phenylalanine or tryptophan, so it likely reflects a read error. The chain has TRBV28 and TRBJ2-7; D remains ambiguous. Per germline, CDR1 MDHEN and CDR2 SYDVKM. The CDR3 has 14 amino acids. Trimming took off 2 bases at V and 0 bases at J, with 8 bases between the two ends. The CDR3 DNA sequence: TGTGCCAGCAGTTTAAATCCGCCCTCCTACGAGCAGTACGCC. Amino acid sequence: CASSLNPPSYEQYA.

The rearrangement links TRBV5-5 to TRBJ2-1; 7 nucleotides agree with TRBD1. Trimming at V came to 3 bases and at J to 5 bases, leaving 5 bases not matched to a gene. Germline V gene data show CDR1 as SGHKS and CDR2 as YYEKEE (reference sequence). The CDR3 has 14 residues. CDR3 in DNA: TGTGCCAGCAGCTCGTCGACAGGGAACAATGAGCAGTTCTTC. The encoded protein is CASSSSTGNNEQFF.

This clonotype occurred many times. The J gene is TRBJ2-7, the V gene TRBV20-1; D might be TRBD1 (5 bases). CDR3 length equals 13 residues. Germline CDR1 and CDR2: DFQATT and SNEGSKA (reference sequence). V dropped 1 base and J dropped 3 bases, with 10 bases sitting between them. CDR3 in amino acids: CSARARRDYEQYF. The CDR3 nucleotides are TGCAGTGCTAGAGCCCGCAGGGACTACGAGCAGTACTTC.

This clonotype occurred a few times. The gene calls are TRBV13 and TRBJ1-2, with D possibly TRBD1 on 5 matching bases. The germline gives CDR1 PRHDT, CDR2 FYEKMQ (reference sequence). Trimming took 1 base from V and 8 from J, leaving 14 bases between them. CDR3 length: 14 amino acids. In nucleotides, the CDR3 is TGTGCCAGCAGCTTAGCCCGGGACCTCTGGGGCTACACCTTC. It encodes CASSLARDLWGYTF. Full variable domain (outside the CDR3, taken from reference TRBV13 and TRBJ1-2): AAGVIQSPRHLIKEKRETATLKCYPIPRHDTVYWYQQGPGQDPQFLISFYEKMQSDKGSIPDRFSAQQFSDYHSELNMSSLELGDSALYFCASSLARDLWGYTFGSGTRLTVV.

The V call is TRBV20-1, the J call TRBJ1-3, with D perhaps TRBD1 (5 bases). V was trimmed by 1 base and J by 0 bases, leaving 16 bases between them. CDR1 is DFQATT and CDR2 is SNEGSKA in the germline V gene (reference sequence). The CDR3 extends over 17 amino acids. The CDR3: CSARGAWGTNSGNTIYF. The DNA of the CDR3 is TGCAGTGCTAGAGGGGCTTGGGGGACTAACTCTGGAAACACCATATATTTT.

This clonotype has at least ten counts. V usage is TRBV20-1 and J usage is TRBJ2-7, with 7 nucleotides matching TRBD1. The CDR3 runs 12 residues. CDR1 is DFQATT and CDR2 is SNEGSKA in the germline V gene (reference sequence). V was pared by 5 bases and J by 4 bases, with 5 bases of the junction left unmatched. The CDR3 DNA reads TGCAGTGCTGAGAGGGACAGTTACGAGCAGTACTTC. It encodes CSAERDSYEQYF.

The gene calls are TRBV11-1 and TRBJ1-5; no definite D call. The CDR3 has 17 amino acids. Germline assignment: CDR1 SGHAT and CDR2 FQDESV (reference sequence). The germline V and J ends were trimmed by 3 bases and 6 bases, with 21 bases remaining between them. For the CDR3, the DNA is TGTGCCAGCAGCTTTGGGCAGGTTTCCATCCTAGGTCAGCCCCAGCATTTT. Translating it yields CASSFGQVSILGQPQHF.

The chain's CDR3 is CASSPSAQHQVGTGELFF. CDR3 bases: TGTGCCAGCAGTCCCTCAGCCCAACACCAGGTCGGGACCGGGGAGCTGTTTTTT. V gene TRBV6-1 combines with J gene TRBJ2-2; D is unresolved. V was clipped by 5 bases and J by 5 bases, with 24 bases between them. The CDR3 totals 18 residues. CDR1 is MNHNS and CDR2 is SASEGT in the germline V gene.

As to this clonotype: This may be a read error: a much more frequent sequence differs by one nucleotide. This rearrangement joins TRBV20-1 to TRBJ2-1, with a possible D match to TRBD2 (5 bases). CDR1 is DFQATT and CDR2 is SNEGSKA in the germline V gene (reference sequence). There are 13 residues in the CDR3. This chain's CDR3 is CSARGLVGYEQFF. CDR3 nucleotides: TGCAGTGCCAGAGGGCTAGTGGGGTATGAGCAGTTCTTC.

The genes are TRBV6-5 and TRBJ1-2; D uncertain. Germline V gene sequence: CDR1 MNHEY, CDR2 SVGAGI. The CDR3 length is 17 residues. With 1 base removed from V and 0 bases from J, the gap between germline ends came to 15 bases. CDR3 protein: CASSYFERERSNYGYTF. The CDR3 nucleotides read TGTGCCAGCAGTTACTTTGAACGGGAAAGATCTAACTATGGCTACACCTTC.

This clonotype was recorded at least ten times. The rearrangement joins TRBV20-1 to TRBJ2-3; 14 positions match TRBD2. The ends lost 6 bases at V and 8 bases at J; junction bases unmatched: 10. CDR1 is DFQATT and CDR2 is SNEGSKA in the germline V gene (reference sequence). CDR3 length: 15 amino acids. CDR3 in DNA: TGCAGTGCCAGGGATGGACTAGCGGGGGGAATTACGCAGTATTTT. Protein product: CSARDGLAGGITQYF.

This clonotype was found a few times. The V call is TRBV24-1, the J call TRBJ2-1; D is possibly TRBD1 (5 bases). Between the trimmed V and J ends, which lost 4 bases and 2 bases, there was a span of 8 bases. This CDR3 has 14 amino acids. Germline-derived CDR1 and CDR2 are KGHDR and SFDVKD. Here the CDR3 DNA reads TGTGCCACCAGTGACTGGGGCACCTACAATGAGCAGTTCTTC. It yields the protein CATSDWGTYNEQFF.

This clonotype was counted once. This sequence joins TRBV20-1 and TRBJ2-1, with 12 positions matching TRBD2. The CDR3 length is 17 residues. Germline V lookup: CDR1 DFQATT, CDR2 SNEGSKA (reference sequence). The CDR3 is CCARDTTSGGHDNEQFF. CDR3 in DNA: TGCTGCGCTAGAGATACCACTAGCGGGGGGCATGACAATGAGCAGTTCTTC.

This clonotype has at least ten counts. The gene calls are TRBV20-1 and TRBJ2-5; 7 bases align to TRBD2. The CDR3 totals 15 residues. Germline CDR1 is DFQATT and CDR2 is SNEGSKA (reference sequence). The V segment lost 0 bases and the J segment 0 bases; nucleotides outside the gene matches: 4. CDR3 in amino acids: CSAREPLADQETQYF. The CDR3 DNA reads as TGCAGTGCTAGAGAGCCTCTAGCGGACCAAGAGACCCAGTACTTC.

This rearrangement joins TRBV10-3 to TRBJ2-1, with TRBD1 identical over 7 bases. Losses at the gene ends were 2 bases for V and 9 bases for J; bases not matched to a gene: 4. The germline V gene has CDR1 ENHRY and CDR2 SYGVKD. This CDR3 spans 13 amino acids. The CDR3: CAISENTGAEQFF. The DNA of the CDR3 is TGTGCCATCAGTGAGAACACAGGGGCTGAGCAGTTCTTC.

This clonotype was counted many times. The rearrangement joins TRBV12-3 or TRBV12-4 to TRBJ1-5, with D perhaps TRBD1 (5 bases). V gave up 3 bases and J gave up 5 bases, with 8 bases separating them. The CDR3 spans 13 residues. The CDR3 region has the DNA TGTGCCAGCAGTTTTGGGGGGGATCAGCCCCAGCATTTT. Translated, it gives CASSFGGDQPQHF.

This clonotype came up many times. The chain carries TRBV10-3 and TRBJ2-3; D gene ambiguous. CDR3 length equals 14 residues. Germline CDR1 is ENHRY and CDR2 is SYGVKD. V was cut by 1 base and J by 4 bases, with 9 bases left in between. The CDR3 here is CAISELVPPDTQYF. CDR3 DNA: TGTGCCATCAGTGAGTTGGTACCGCCAGATACGCAGTATTTT.

The chain has TRBV7-2 and TRBJ1-2; the D gene is possibly TRBD1 (5 bases). Germline values: CDR1 SGHTA, CDR2 FQGNSA. V dropped 1 base and J dropped 4 bases, with 10 bases sitting between them. The CDR3 is 14 residues long. This chain's CDR3 is CASSLDGGFYGYTF. For the CDR3, the DNA is TGTGCCAGCAGCTTAGATGGGGGGTTCTATGGCTACACCTTC.

This clonotype was seen a handful of times. The chain is built from TRBV10-3 and TRBJ1-5; possible D gene TRBD1, 6 bases. The germline V gene encodes CDR1 ENHRY and CDR2 SYGVKD. Trimming shortened V by 3 bases and J by 3 bases, and 9 bases separated the two germline ends. This CDR3 contains 14 residues. The CDR3 sequence is CAISEQGPNQPQHF. CDR3 bases: TGTGCCATCAGTGAACAGGGCCCCAATCAGCCCCAGCATTTT.

Only a few counts were recorded for this clonotype. This sequence joins TRBV11-2 and TRBJ2-1, with a weak D call TRBD2 (7 bases). From germline, CDR1 is SGHAT and CDR2 FQNNGV. This CDR3 has 12 residues. V was clipped by 5 bases and J by 13 bases, with 15 bases between them. CDR3 sequence: CASSGGGWIQFF. The CDR3 DNA sequence: TGTGCCAGCAGCGGCGGGGGCTGGATCCAGTTCTTC.